One sample yielded the 23 T cell receptor beta chains listed below, sequenced in a study. TCRdb reanalysed the RT-PCR reads using MiXCR and keeps one entry per CDR3 protein. Of about 680,000 distinct CDR3 sequences in the sample, 14% are singletons; the top ten hold around 3.3%. The sequenced material came from memory CD4+ T cells from blood. The receptor source for this set is a female donor in good health, serving as a healthy control.

The genes are TRBV27 and TRBJ1-2; 8 bases are shared with TRBD1. The CDR3 runs 14 residues. V was clipped by 6 bases and J by 4 bases; unmatched bases: 7. The germline gives CDR1 MNHEY, CDR2 SMNVEV (reference sequence). The CDR3 reads CASSLDRARYGYTF. DNA of the CDR3: TGTGCCAGCAGCCTGGACAGGGCGCGCTATGGCTACACCTTC.

The chain has TRBV20-1 and TRBJ2-7, with D hard to call. Per the germline V gene, CDR1 is DFQATT and CDR2 is SNEGSKA (reference sequence). The CDR3 sequence is 13 residues long. V was trimmed by 0 bases and J by 2 bases, leaving 8 bases between them. CDR3 DNA: TGCAGTGCTAGAGACGGCAAGACCTACGAGCAGTACTTC. This codes for CSARDGKTYEQYF.

This clonotype was counted many times. The V and J genes are TRBV7-8 and TRBJ2-7; D gene uncertain. The CDR3 totals 13 residues. V lost 4 bases, J lost 6 bases, and 13 bases lay in between. The germline CDR1 and CDR2 sequences are SGHVS and FQNEAQ. CDR3 in DNA: TGTGCCAGCAGCTCCGGCAACGGTGGCGAGCAGTACTTC. Amino acids: CASSSGNGGEQYF. The variable domain in full, completed from reference TRBV7-8 and TRBJ2-7, reads GAGVSQSPRYKVAKRGQDVALRCDPISGHVSLFWYQQALGQGPEFLTYFQNEAQLDKSGLPSDRFFAERPEGSVSTLKIQRTQQEDSAVYLCASSSGNGGEQYFGPGTRLTVT.

This clonotype was seen only a few times. This chain joins TRBV12-3 or TRBV12-4 and TRBJ2-1; the match to TRBD1 covers 7 bases. The trim removed 3 bases at V and 3 bases at J, leaving 2 bases unmatched. CDR3 size: 14 residues. This CDR3 reads CASSFRQGYNEQFF. CDR3 DNA: TGTGCCAGCAGTTTCCGACAGGGCTACAATGAGCAGTTCTTC.

This clonotype was counted ten times or more. The chain links TRBV15 to TRBJ1-1; 9 nucleotides line up with TRBD1. Germline trimming cut 5 bases from V and 7 bases from J; bases unmatched to any gene: 5. The CDR3 runs 13 residues. The germline CDR1 and CDR2 sequences are LNHNV and YYDKDF (reference sequence). As DNA, the CDR3 is TGTGCCACCAGCTGGGGACAGGGAGGTGAAGCTTTCTTT. This sequence encodes CATSWGQGGEAFF. The full variable domain, its missing parts supplied by reference TRBV15 and TRBJ1-1, is DAMVIQNPRYQVTQFGKPVTLSCSQTLNHNVMYWYQQKSSQAPKLLFHYYDKDFNNEADTPDNFQSRRPNTSFCFLDIRSPGLGDTAMYLCATSWGQGGEAFFGQGTRLTVV.

In its sample, this clonotype was seen many times. The rearrangement links TRBV7-2 to TRBJ2-3; D is undetermined. This CDR3 comprises 14 residues. Trimming took 0 bases from V and 4 from J, leaving 8 bases between them. Looked up from germline, CDR1 is SGHTA and CDR2 is FQGNSA. Here the CDR3 reads CASSLAVAADTQYF. CDR3 DNA sequence: TGTGCCAGCAGCTTAGCGGTAGCAGCAGATACGCAGTATTTT.

This clonotype was observed at least ten times. J is TRBJ2-7 and V is TRBV20-1, with 9 bases matching TRBD2. This CDR3 contains 15 residues. Per the germline V gene, CDR1 is DFQATT and CDR2 is SNEGSKA (reference sequence). V trimming: 4 bases; J trimming: 5 bases; junction bases outside the gene matches: 12. CDR3: CSAITGSGSLNEQYF. The CDR3 coding sequence is TGCAGTGCTATTACGGGTAGCGGGAGTCTGAACGAGCAGTACTTC.

The rearrangement links TRBV20-1 to TRBJ1-6, with a weak D call TRBD1 (6 bases). This CDR3 contains 13 residues. The germline V and J ends were trimmed by 5 bases and 8 bases, with 13 bases remaining between them. From germline, CDR1 is DFQATT and CDR2 SNEGSKA (reference sequence). CDR3 in DNA: TGCAGTGCTCCCGGGACATCTTATTCACCCCTCCACTTT. Translated: CSAPGTSYSPLHF.

V gene TRBV27 combines with J gene TRBJ2-7, with 8 bases fitting TRBD1. Germline V gives CDR1 MNHEY, CDR2 SMNVEV (reference sequence). The length of the CDR3 is 16 residues. With V trimmed by 5 bases and J by 1 base, 10 bases remained unmatched. CDR3 sequence: CASSPGQESPSYEQYF. CDR3 in DNA: TGTGCCAGCAGTCCGGGACAGGAATCCCCGTCCTACGAGCAGTACTTC.

The chain couples TRBV18 to TRBJ1-1, with 7 bases aligning to TRBD1. The germline CDR1 and CDR2 sequences are KGHSH and LQKENI. The CDR3 loop spans 15 amino acids. The V gene end was trimmed by 3 bases and the J gene end by 4 bases; junction bases not matched to a gene: 8. Written as DNA, the CDR3 is TGTGCCAGCTCACCGCGACAGGGTGACGGCACTGAAGCTTTCTTT. It encodes CASSPRQGDGTEAFF. The entire variable domain, with the rest obtained from reference TRBV18 and TRBJ1-1, is as follows: NAGVMQNPRHLVRRRGQEARLRCSPMKGHSHVYWYRQLPEEGLKFMVYLQKENIIDESGMPKERFSAEFPKEGPSILRIQQVVRGDSAAYFCASSPRQGDGTEAFFGQGTRLTVV.

This clonotype has a handful of counts. V gene TRBV29-1 combines with J gene TRBJ2-1, with 7 bases fitting TRBD2. V gave up 3 bases and J gave up 6 bases; unmatched junction bases: 11. The CDR3 consists of 15 residues. Germline CDR1 is SQVTM and CDR2 is ANQGSEA. The CDR3 DNA sequence: TGCAGCGTTGAGAGGAACATGAGACTAGCCAATGAGCAGTTCTTC. This codes for CSVERNMRLANEQFF.

This clonotype has only a few counts. The rearrangement links TRBV4-1 to TRBJ2-7; 11 nucleotides agree with TRBD2. The CDR3 consists of 16 residues. Losses at the gene ends were 3 bases for V and 4 bases for J; bases not matched to a gene: 8. Per germline, CDR1 MGHRA and CDR2 YSYEKL. This CDR3 reads CASSHLLAGVTYEQYF. The DNA of the CDR3 is TGCGCCAGCAGCCACCTACTAGCGGGAGTAACGTACGAGCAGTACTTC.

In its sample, this clonotype was seen a few times. V gene TRBV27 combines with J gene TRBJ1-1; 7 nucleotides agree with TRBD1. V shed 3 bases and J 8 bases; nucleotides not matched to a gene: 3. Germline CDR1 MNHEY, CDR2 SMNVEV (reference sequence). The CDR3 contains 12 residues. Written as DNA, the CDR3 is TGTGCCAGCAGTTTCCCGGACAGGGAAGCTTTCTTT. Its translation is CASSFPDREAFF.

This clonotype was seen many times. The CDR3 DNA follows: TGTGCCAGCAGCGCCGGGACTAGCGGGGGGCACCAAGAGACCCAGTACTTC. Translated: CASSAGTSGGHQETQYF. V and J are TRBV9 and TRBJ2-5; TRBD2 aligns across 15 bases. V trimming: 3 bases; J trimming: 0 bases; junction bases outside the gene matches: 3. The CDR3 consists of 17 residues. Germline V CDR1 and CDR2: SGDLS, YYNGEE.

This clonotype has just a few counts. V and J are TRBV7-6 and TRBJ1-1; no clear D. Germline V lookup: CDR1 SGHVS, CDR2 FNYEAQ. The CDR3 consists of 13 residues. Trimming removed 3 bases from V and 4 bases from J, with 9 bases in between. CDR3 nucleotide sequence: TGTGCCAGCAGCTTGGGGATCAGCACTGAAGCTTTCTTT. Translated, it gives CASSLGISTEAFF.

The chain recombines TRBV5-1 with TRBJ2-7, with 7 bases aligning to TRBD1. Trimming took 4 bases from V and 3 from J; bases not matched to a gene: 19. Germline lookup yields CDR1 SGHRS and CDR2 YFSETQ. This CDR3 is built from 18 residues. The DNA of the CDR3 is TGCGCCAGCAGCGCGACAGGGTTCTGGGCTAGCAAAAGCTACGAGCAGTACTTC. It codes for CASSATGFWASKSYEQYF.

This chain's CDR3 is CASSVAPGANTYEQYF. The CDR3 nucleotides are TGTGCCAGCAGCGTAGCTCCAGGGGCGAATACCTACGAGCAGTACTTC. The chain recombines TRBV9 with TRBJ2-7, with D perhaps TRBD1 (6 bases). Germline V gives CDR1 SGDLS, CDR2 YYNGEE. The CDR3 sequence is 16 residues long. V lost 0 bases and J 2 bases, leaving 15 bases between the germline ends.

The sample holds a few counts of this clonotype. The chain couples TRBV29-1 to TRBJ2-2; a possible D gene is TRBD1 (6 bases). V was pared by 6 bases and J by 3 bases, with 23 bases between. Germline values: CDR1 SQVTM, CDR2 ANQGSEA. The CDR3 spans 17 residues. The CDR3 loop is CSVGVLQGSRDTGELFF. The CDR3 nucleotides read TGCAGCGTCGGGGTTTTACAGGGAAGTCGCGACACCGGGGAGCTGTTTTTT.

The table lists this clonotype with a few counts. The chain couples TRBV6-2 or TRBV6-3 to TRBJ1-5; D call uncertain. CDR3 length equals 14 residues. V was shortened by 2 bases and J by 6 bases, with 11 bases between the two germline ends. The germline V gene has CDR1 MNHEY and CDR2 SVGEGT. Here the CDR3 reads CASSYAGSGQPQHF. CDR3 nucleotides: TGTGCCAGCAGTTACGCCGGGTCAGGTCAGCCCCAGCATTTT.

This chain's CDR3 is CASGQGYSNQPQHF. The CDR3 DNA follows: TGTGCCAGCGGACAGGGGTATAGCAATCAGCCCCAGCATTTT. The chain is built from TRBV6-6 and TRBJ1-5; 9 positions agree with TRBD1. The V gene's germline CDR1 is MNHNY and CDR2 SVGAGI (reference sequence). CDR3 length: 14 amino acids. The V and J ends lost 8 bases and 0 bases, in that order; junction bases with no gene match: 2.

Many counts were recorded for this clonotype. This sequence joins TRBV29-1 and TRBJ1-2; 8 positions match TRBD1. Losses at the gene ends were 5 bases for V and 6 bases for J; bases not matched to a gene: 2. The CDR3 consists of 11 residues. Germline loops: CDR1 SQVTM, CDR2 ANQGSEA. The CDR3, as DNA: TGCAGCGTTCCAGGGGGCCATGGCTACACCTTC. This sequence encodes CSVPGGHGYTF.

V gene TRBV5-8 combines with J gene TRBJ1-1; weak D call: TRBD1 (5 bases). CDR1 and CDR2 (germline): SGHTS, YDEGEE. This CDR3 has 13 residues. The V end was cut by 5 bases, the J end by 8 bases, with 16 bases between. The CDR3 DNA sequence: TGTGCCAGCAGTCAAAAACTCCGGACAGAAGCTTTCTTT. This sequence encodes CASSQKLRTEAFF. The full variable domain, rest sourced from reference TRBV5-8 and TRBJ1-1, is EAGVTQSPTHLIKTRGQQATLRCSPISGHTSVYWYQQALGLGLQFLLWYDEGEERNRGNFPPRFSGRQFPNYSSELNVNALELEDSALYLCASSQKLRTEAFFGQGTRLTVV.

This chain links TRBV12-3 or TRBV12-4 with TRBJ1-4; unclear D gene. The length of the CDR3 is 12 residues. Trimming cost V 6 bases and J 3 bases, with 5 bases left between them. The DNA of the CDR3 is TGTGCCAGCAGCGTAGCTAATGAAAAACTGTTTTTT. It is translated as CASSVANEKLFF.